These 29 T cell receptor beta chains originate from one sample sequenced in a study of T cells in Graves' hyperthyroidism and ophthalmopathy. RNA transcripts gave rise to amplified TCR beta CDR3 regions. Initially, a first-round RT-PCR of the TCR CDR3 employed the HTBI primer set. MiXCR, run by TCRdb on the multiplex PCR reads, gives a single entry per CDR3 protein. The sample shows roughly 240,000 distinct CDR3 sequences, approximately 25% of them seen only once. The sequencing input was blood. These receptors came from a woman between 35 and 50 years old with Graves' ophthalmopathy.

This clonotype was found many times. This sequence joins TRBV28 and TRBJ1-2, with 7 bases aligning to TRBD1. V shed 10 bases, J shed 0 bases, and the junction held 17 bases outside the gene matches. CDR1 and CDR2 from the germline V gene are MDHEN and SYDVKM. The CDR3 is made up of 17 amino acids. CDR3 DNA: TGTGCCACGGTGAATAGACAGGGAGGCCGATCTAACTATGGCTACACCTTC. This encodes CATVNRQGGRSNYGYTF.

The rearrangement links TRBV6-1 to TRBJ1-2; possible D gene TRBD1, 5 bases. V was cut by 1 base and J by 1 base, with 10 bases left in between. Per the germline V gene, CDR1 is MNHNS and CDR2 is SASEGT. This CDR3 contains 15 residues. The CDR3 here is CASSEEAGFNYGYTF. The CDR3, as DNA: TGTGCCAGCAGTGAAGAAGCAGGGTTTAACTATGGCTACACCTTC.

This clonotype was observed at least ten times. The chain uses TRBV28 and TRBJ2-7; D possibly corresponds to TRBD1 (5 bases). V lost 4 bases, J lost 2 bases, and 15 bases lay in between. This CDR3 has 15 amino acids. Looked up from germline, CDR1 is MDHEN and CDR2 is SYDVKM. The CDR3 region is CASSSAPRVPYEQYF. For the CDR3, the DNA is TGTGCCAGCAGTTCGGCTCCCAGGGTACCCTACGAGCAGTACTTC.

This clonotype has at least ten counts. Written as DNA, the CDR3 is TGTGCCAGCAGCCCTAGAGCTGGGACAGGCCGAGGATTATACGAGCAGTACTTC. It encodes CASSPRAGTGRGLYEQYF. This chain connects TRBV6-2 or TRBV6-3 to TRBJ2-7; TRBD1 aligns across 8 bases. This CDR3 contains 18 residues. Germline V gene sequence: CDR1 MNHEY, CDR2 SVGEGT. With V trimmed by 6 bases and J by 4 bases, 20 bases remained unmatched.

This clonotype was detected only a few times. The chain uses TRBV12-3 or TRBV12-4 and TRBJ2-4; D might be TRBD1 (6 bases). V lost 6 bases to trimming and J lost 0 bases, with 12 bases between them. This CDR3 has 15 residues. CDR3 loop: CASSRTGIAKNIQYF. The CDR3 DNA is TGTGCCAGCAGCCGAACAGGGATAGCCAAAAACATTCAGTACTTC.

Ten or more counts support this clonotype. The V and J genes are TRBV3-1 and TRBJ1-2; no definite D call. This CDR3 has 13 residues. Germline loops: CDR1 LGHDT, CDR2 YNNKEL (reference sequence). Deletions cut 1 base from V and 7 bases from J, with 10 bases between. CDR3 sequence (DNA): TGTGCCAGCAGCCAAGTTTCGGGGTTTGGCTACACCTTC. Protein sequence: CASSQVSGFGYTF.

This sequence joins TRBV10-3 and TRBJ2-7, with TRBD1 identical over 7 bases. The CDR3 has 16 amino acids. V gave up 6 bases and J gave up 2 bases; unmatched junction bases: 13. Germline lookup yields CDR1 ENHRY and CDR2 SYGVKD. As DNA, the CDR3 is TGTGCCATCAGCCGATCCCAGACAGGGCTTCCCTACGAGCAGTACTTC. Translated, it gives CAISRSQTGLPYEQYF.

The V and J genes are TRBV12-3 or TRBV12-4 and TRBJ1-1; D remains unclear. Trimming cost V 1 base and J 4 bases, with 10 bases left between them. This CDR3 is built from 14 residues. Written as DNA, the CDR3 is TGTGCCAGCAGTTTAGGGCGTAGGTGCACTGAAGCTTTCTTT. It translates to CASSLGRRCTEAFF.

This clonotype was detected only once. This rearrangement joins TRBV2 to TRBJ1-5; no clear D gene. V was cut by 8 bases and J by 2 bases, with 7 bases left in between. The CDR3 extends over 12 amino acids. CDR1 is SNHLY, CDR2 FYNNEI, per germline. In nucleotides, the CDR3 is TGTGCCAGCGAGGGTGGCAATCAGCCCCAGCATTTT. Its protein is CASEGGNQPQHF. The full variable domain, completed using reference TRBV2 and TRBJ1-5, is EPEVTQTPSHQVTQMGQEVILRCVPISNHLYFYWYRQILGQKVEFLVSFYNNEISEKSEIFDDQFSVERPDGSNFTLKIRSTKLEDSAMYFCASEGGNQPQHFGDGTRLSIL.

This clonotype was detected many times. This sequence joins TRBV5-1 and TRBJ2-7; D remains ambiguous. The germline V and J ends were trimmed by 0 bases and 4 bases, with 8 bases remaining between them. The CDR3 is made up of 13 amino acids. Germline loops: CDR1 SGHRS, CDR2 YFSETQ. CDR3 residues: CASSLESSYEQYF. The CDR3 DNA sequence: TGCGCCAGCAGCTTGGAGTCAAGTTACGAGCAGTACTTC.

This clonotype was counted at least ten times. The CDR3 nucleotides are TGCAGTGCTACGGGCTCTACGATCGGTGGGACCCAGTACTTC. Translation: CSATGSTIGGTQYF. V gene TRBV20-1 combines with J gene TRBJ2-5, with D unclear. CDR1 DFQATT and CDR2 SNEGSKA come from the germline V gene (reference sequence). V shed 4 bases and J shed 7 bases, with 19 bases lying between them. The CDR3 has 14 residues.

This clonotype was detected a few times. A much larger clone sits a single nucleotide away, making a read error possible. This chain uses TRBV6-1 with TRBJ1-2; 7 nucleotides match TRBD1. J was trimmed by 8 bases and V by 6 bases; bases with no gene match: 12. Germline V gene data show CDR1 as MNHNS and CDR2 as SASEGT. The CDR3 length is 14 residues. The CDR3 here is CASRRDSQPRGYTF. CDR3 bases: TGTGCCAGCAGGAGGGACAGCCAGCCACGGGGCTACACCTTC.

This clonotype was seen a handful of times. The chain uses TRBV14 and TRBJ2-2; 8 bases fit TRBD1. V was clipped by 2 bases and J by 6 bases; unmatched bases: 8. Per the germline V gene, CDR1 is SGHDN and CDR2 is FVKESK. CDR3 length: 16 residues. This CDR3 is CASSQIGQGASGELFF. The CDR3 DNA follows: TGTGCCAGCAGCCAAATTGGGCAGGGGGCCTCCGGGGAGCTGTTTTTT. The variable domain in full, completed from reference TRBV14 and TRBJ2-2, reads EAGVTQFPSHSVIEKGQTVTLRCDPISGHDNLYWYRRVMGKEIKFLLHFVKESKQDESGMPNNRFLAERTGGTYSTLKVQPAELEDSGVYFCASSQIGQGASGELFFGEGSRLTVL.

This clonotype occurred many times. The chain links TRBV3-1 to TRBJ2-7; D is undetermined. The V end lost 5 bases, the J end lost 5 bases, and 7 bases lay between the germline ends. CDR1 and CDR2 (germline): LGHDT, YNNKEL (reference sequence). CDR3 length: 11 residues. Here the CDR3 reads CASSSTDEQYF. In DNA, the CDR3 is TGTGCCAGCAGCTCAACGGACGAGCAGTACTTC.

The sample holds many counts of this clonotype. This chain connects TRBV4-2 to TRBJ2-5, with a weak D call TRBD2 (5 bases). This CDR3 is built from 15 residues. V lost 0 bases to trimming and J lost 5 bases, with 13 bases between them. In germline, CDR1 is LGHNA, CDR2 YNFKEQ. In nucleotides, the CDR3 is TGTGCCAGCAGCCAAGAATGGCCTAGCTTGGAGACCCAGTACTTC. Translated: CASSQEWPSLETQYF.

This clonotype was counted only a few times. This chain links TRBV12-3 or TRBV12-4 with TRBJ2-7; the D gene could be TRBD1 or TRBD2 (5 bases each). V lost 7 bases and J 2 bases, leaving 15 bases between the germline ends. The CDR3 length is 14 residues. The CDR3 here is CASTARDGAYEQYF. DNA for the CDR3: TGTGCCAGCACTGCCCGGGACGGAGCCTACGAGCAGTACTTC.

The table lists this clonotype with many counts. The chain uses TRBV27 and TRBJ2-5; 7 bases agree with TRBD1. The V gene's germline CDR1 is MNHEY and CDR2 SMNVEV (reference sequence). CDR3 length equals 14 residues. Trimming took 3 bases from V and 2 from J; bases not matched to a gene: 3. CDR3 coding DNA: TGTGCCAGCAGTTTCTCGACAGGGCAAGAGACCCAGTACTTC. This translates into CASSFSTGQETQYF.

V gene TRBV6-1 combines with J gene TRBJ2-5, with D hard to call. Trimming took off 6 bases at V and 2 bases at J, with 10 bases between the two ends. The CDR3 has 13 residues. Germline loops: CDR1 MNHNS, CDR2 SASEGT. Written as DNA, the CDR3 is TGTGCCAGCAGGTTTAGACAACAAGAGACCCAGTACTTC. Translating gives CASRFRQQETQYF.

Only a few counts were recorded for this clonotype. The chain uses TRBV6-5 and TRBJ2-1; 8 nucleotides line up with TRBD1. CDR1 and CDR2 from the germline V gene are MNHEY and SVGAGI. The junction had 6 bases not matched to a gene; V was cut back by 8 bases and J by 6 bases. The CDR3 is 13 amino acids. CDR3: CASSGGPGNEQFF. CDR3 bases: TGTGCCAGCTCAGGGGGCCCGGGCAATGAGCAGTTCTTC.

This clonotype was seen ten or more times. V gene TRBV18 combines with J gene TRBJ1-1; tentatively, D is TRBD1 (5 bases). Germline assignment: CDR1 KGHSH and CDR2 LQKENI. The CDR3 covers 14 residues. V lost 3 bases to trimming and J lost 7 bases, with 15 bases between them. CDR3 in amino acids: CASSPREGGGEAFF. The CDR3 region has the DNA TGTGCCAGCTCACCTCGGGAGGGCGGGGGTGAAGCTTTCTTT.

By proportion, this clonotype is medium-sized. J is TRBJ1-2 and V is TRBV2; 12 nucleotides match TRBD1. Per the germline V gene, CDR1 is SNHLY and CDR2 is FYNNEI. There are 15 residues in the CDR3. The trim removed 4 bases at V and 3 bases at J, leaving 3 bases unmatched. The CDR3 loop is CASSGDRGQHYGYTF. The CDR3 DNA follows: TGTGCCAGCAGTGGGGACAGGGGGCAACACTATGGCTACACCTTC.

This clonotype was seen at least ten times. The chain is built from TRBV28 and TRBJ1-1, with 8 bases fitting TRBD1. V lost 3 bases to trimming and J lost 11 bases; unmatched junction nucleotides: 11. CDR3 length: 14 amino acids. The germline V gene has CDR1 MDHEN and CDR2 SYDVKM. The CDR3 nucleotides read TGTGCCAGCAGTTTGGCAGGGGGCAGTTATAGGGCTTTCTTT. Encoded protein: CASSLAGGSYRAFF.

This clonotype was counted at least ten times. This CDR3 is CASSLSGTGGEAFF. The DNA of the CDR3 is TGTGCCAGCAGTTTATCCGGGACAGGGGGCGAGGCTTTCTTT. V gene TRBV28 combines with J gene TRBJ1-1; 12 nucleotides match TRBD1. With V trimmed by 1 base and J by 11 bases, 5 bases remained unmatched. Germline V gene sequence: CDR1 MDHEN, CDR2 SYDVKM. The CDR3 spans 14 residues.

Points on this clonotype: This may arise from a read error, as a much more abundant clone is one base away. V and J are TRBV12-3 or TRBV12-4 and TRBJ1-3; 8 bases agree with TRBD1. The CDR3 is 15 residues long. The CDR3 protein is CASSPDRGSGNAIYF. The DNA for the CDR3 is TGTGCCAGCAGCCCCGACAGGGGCTCCGGAAACGCCATATATTTT.

V gene TRBV10-3 combines with J gene TRBJ2-7, with 9 bases identical to TRBD2. There are 14 residues in the CDR3. The V gene end was trimmed by 10 bases and the J gene end by 1 base; junction bases not matched to a gene: 8. CDR1 and CDR2 (germline): ENHRY, SYGVKD. The CDR3 reads CATAPAGGSYEQYF. For the CDR3, the DNA is TGTGCCACCGCTCCAGCGGGAGGTTCCTACGAGCAGTACTTC.

In its sample, this clonotype was seen many times. The rearrangement joins TRBV20-1 to TRBJ2-7; 7 nucleotides agree with TRBD1. This CDR3 spans 15 amino acids. From germline, CDR1 is DFQATT and CDR2 SNEGSKA (reference sequence). V was pared by 3 bases and J by 6 bases, with 14 bases of the junction left unmatched. CDR3 in amino acids: CSARPLGDSLSEQYF. CDR3 DNA: TGCAGTGCTAGGCCCCTTGGGGACAGCTTAAGCGAGCAGTACTTC.

The chain combines TRBV6-1 with TRBJ1-2; D is ambiguous. Trimming left V 5 bases short and J 3 bases short, with 16 bases between. CDR1 MNHNS and CDR2 SASEGT come from the germline V gene. The CDR3 is made up of 15 amino acids. The CDR3 reads CASSRGAVFDYGYTF. As DNA, the CDR3 is TGTGCCAGCAGTCGGGGTGCCGTGTTTGACTATGGCTACACCTTC.

The chain carries TRBV28 and TRBJ2-7; a possible D gene is TRBD2 (6 bases). The CDR3 spans 13 residues. V was cut by 7 bases and J by 1 base, with 11 bases left in between. Looked up from germline, CDR1 is MDHEN and CDR2 is SYDVKM. The CDR3 spells CASTWAGSYEQYF. CDR3 nucleotides: TGTGCCAGCACCTGGGCGGGGTCCTACGAGCAGTACTTC.

In its sample, this clonotype was seen many times. The gene calls are TRBV9 and TRBJ2-7; TRBD1 matches at 8 bases. Germline CDR1 reads SGDLS; CDR2 reads YYNGEE. With V trimmed by 0 bases and J by 3 bases, 2 bases remained unmatched. The CDR3 sequence is 14 residues long. CDR3: CASSVAGQGYEQYF. In DNA, the CDR3 is TGTGCCAGCAGCGTAGCCGGACAGGGCTACGAGCAGTACTTC.